Below, one TCR beta chain is given with its context. Its antigen remains unknown. Other DNA sequences of this sample code for an identical CDR3. This entry comes from a study of shared clonotypes between healthy human individuals. Germline trimming cut 9 bases from V and 4 bases from J; bases unmatched to any gene: 6. Germline-derived CDR1 and CDR2 are LNHDA and SQIVND (reference sequence). CDR3 length: 13 amino acids. The naive CD8 subset, CD45RO-negative cells positively selected for CCR7, excluded terminally differentiated effector memory CD45RA+ cells. The donors, all of them Caucasian adults, lived in Nashville, Tennessee. Findings of the study overall: The generation probabilities recorded for non-shared clonotypes fell below those of clonotypes shared by all four donors.

The authors ran the assay at deep level. Every immunoSEQ plate was one replicate of a subset's evenly spread DNA. Produced via immunoSEQ multiplex PCR; TCRdb's table is partial and in-frame only. The table has more than 2 million clones, over 85% seen once. The sequencing input was naive CD8+ T cells from PBMCs. The clonotype originates from a man in his late teens or twenties in good health. Some clones in this sample may be carry-over from other donors' samples. The rearrangement links TRBV19 to TRBJ1-1; 9 nucleotides agree with TRBD1. The CDR3 nucleotides are TGTGCCAGCTCGACAGGGGGGAGCACTGAAGCTTTCTTT. Protein: CASSTGGSTEAFF.